Here is one TCR beta chain with its context. The antigen it binds to is not known. No much larger clone exists at a distance of one base, and base qualities are not known. This specimen belongs to a study of siplizumab effects on memory and regulatory T cells (dated by TCRdb to 2018 to 2020). Background for the entire study: The study examined how the anti-CD2 antibody siplizumab affects alloreactive T-cell subsets in allogeneic mixed lymphocyte reactions built from human PBMCs.

Sorted unstimulated T cells and proliferating T cells recovered from mixed lymphocyte reactions underwent TCRbeta CDR3 sequencing. Fresh whole blood from roughly nine HLA-typed healthy donors was used as the source from which PBMCs were isolated. Unstimulated CD4+ non-regulatory T cells were FACS-sorted to map the origin of alloreactive clones. Study-wide findings and limitations: Sequences below about 10^-5 frequency were poorly captured, so only a minor fraction of alloreactive clones could be mapped to unstimulated subsets. Unstimulated naive T cells appeared more diverse than memory T cells, and naive cells seemed to contribute substantially to the alloresponse. Roughly 80-97% of proliferating CD4+ or CD8+ clones could not be assigned a naive or memory phenotype. Siplizumab significantly lowered the cumulative frequency of alloreactive sequences that could be traced to unstimulated CD4+ memory T cells. The suppressive function of proliferating Tregs from siplizumab cultures was not functionally confirmed. In reactions with siplizumab, an average of about 69% of mappable alloreactive CD4+ clones were Treg-derived, compared with 25% to 30% in control reactions.

Libraries were built with the immunoSEQ multiplex PCR assay. Each sample had around 100,000 TCR templates assayed by the deep sequencing platform. Genomic DNA extracted from sorted T cells was the material used for TCRbeta CDR3 sequencing. The study's own analysis went as follows. The R programming language was used for clonal analysis of the TCRbeta CDR3 data. Comparing unstimulated samples against CFSE-low samples taken after the reaction was how alloreactive CD4+ and CD8+ clones were defined. Regulatory or non-regulatory origin of alloreactive CD4+ clones was assigned by matching sequences to the sorted unstimulated Treg and non-Treg repertoires. This immuneACCESS table, as held by TCRdb, lists in-frame sequences with V and J called but not all clones. Of the missing ones, under half trace to an unresolved V gene in checked studies; the others have no known cause. The V and J calls and clone size come from that table; D and trimming were worked out from the DNA. In all, the sample holds 90,000 to 150,000 clones, and 80% to 95% of those were seen once. Together, the top ten hold over 0.15% of the sample.

The sample comprised non-Treg CD4+ T cells sorted from blood. Reading the label with the study, this specimen's cell subset or site is: FACS-sorted unstimulated CD4+ non-regulatory T cells. This receptor was taken from a human donor in good health.

The DNA sequence is given as TGTGCCAGTACCACGACAGGGGCGGAGCGCAATCAGCCCCAGCATTTT. This gives the protein CASTTTGAERNQPQHF. Rearrangement joined TRBV19 to TRBJ1-5; 8 middle bases align to TRBD1. The CDR3 holds 16 amino acids from the cysteine to the phenylalanine. Solely the CDR3 DNA is kept, with 48 bases framed from the first base. For CDR1 and CDR2, the germline V gene (reference sequence) lists LNHDA and SQIVND. After removal of 7 bases from V and 2 bases from J, the junction retains 10 bases not matched to a gene.